A single sample is the source of the 3 T cell receptor beta chains below, sequenced in a study of OX40 agonist ivuxolimab in advanced cancers. The assay was immunoSEQ multiplex PCR, and TCRdb's table has in-frame clones only and misses some. The table has about 85,000 clones, 80% to 90% seen once. Sequencing used CD4+ or CD8+ T cells sorted from blood, obtained in a trial of the OX40 agonist ivuxolimab. Every receptor here comes from an adult with an advanced solid tumor such as melanoma, head and neck, liver or kidney cancer.

V is TRBV28 and J is TRBJ1-2, with 9 bases matching TRBD1. The CDR3 contains 13 residues. The ends lost 1 base at V and 13 bases at J; junction bases unmatched: 7. The germline V gene encodes CDR1 MDHEN and CDR2 SYDVKM. As DNA, the CDR3 is TGTGCCAGCAGTTTATCCACTGACAGGGGGTTCACCTTC. Encoded protein: CASSLSTDRGFTF.

This clone was seen ten or more times. The V and J genes are TRBV2 and TRBJ1-2; 7 bases line up with TRBD1. The J segment lost 5 bases and the V segment lost 3 bases, leaving 6 bases of the junction unmatched. The CDR3 is 14 amino acids. Germline CDR1 and CDR2: SNHLY and FYNNEI. CDR3 loop: CASSEGAGQYGYTF. The CDR3 coding sequence is TGTGCCAGCAGTGAGGGGGCGGGACAGTATGGCTACACCTTC.

The gene calls are TRBV9 and TRBJ1-2; 7 bases map to TRBD1. CDR3 size: 15 residues. Trimming at V came to 3 bases and at J to 5 bases, leaving 10 bases not matched to a gene. Germline CDR1 and CDR2: SGDLS and YYNGEE. This chain's CDR3 is CASSEPAGGQYGYTF. The CDR3 nucleotides are TGTGCCAGCAGCGAGCCCGCAGGGGGGCAGTATGGCTACACCTTC.